This TCR beta chain was captured in a study of T cell responses to AZD1222 COVID-19 vaccine. Looking at the study overall: Second-dose intervals of approximately 4 or approximately 12 weeks were pooled. Notes on the study in general: Repertoire sampling was restricted to post-peak T cell response timepoints. Spike-specific TCR repertoires showed rising breadth and depth after two AZD1222 doses. Donors skewed white British and female; clonal diversity was possibly underestimated.

The V end lost 0 bases, the J end lost 4 bases, and 3 bases lay between the germline ends. This CDR3 spans 11 amino acids. Germline CDR1 and CDR2: GTSNPN and SVGIG (reference sequence). Note on this clone: Its specificity is not known.

Profiling relied on immunoSEQ multiplex PCR, and the TCRdb table lists in-frame clones only, not all of them. Here the sample spans 150,000 or so clones, about 89% being singletons. This chain uses TRBV30 with TRBJ2-5; D is ambiguous. This TCR derives from an adult in good health. Sequencing was performed on peripheral blood, taken on day 0 of AZD1222 vaccination. The CDR3 region is CAWSVRETQYF. The CDR3 nucleotides are TGTGCCTGGAGTGTGCGAGAGACCCAGTACTTC.